These 32 T cell receptor beta chains share one sample of origin, sequenced in a study of T cells in Graves' hyperthyroidism and ophthalmopathy. TCR beta CDR3 sequences were amplified from RNA transcripts. The HTBI primer set drove a first-round RT-PCR of the TCR CDR3. Using its own MiXCR run on the multiplex PCR reads, TCRdb lists one record per CDR3 protein. This table has more than 600,000 distinct CDR3 sequences, about 16% appearing once. The sequenced sample was blood. The origin of the receptors is a man aged 18 to 30 with Graves' hyperthyroidism.

This clonotype was observed a handful of times. The genes are TRBV20-1 and TRBJ1-1, with TRBD1 matching 7 bases. From germline, CDR1 is DFQATT and CDR2 SNEGSKA (reference sequence). Trimming took 0 bases from V and 5 from J; bases not matched to a gene: 6. The CDR3 loop spans 14 amino acids. CDR3 coding DNA: TGCAGTGCTAGAGATTACGCAGGGGGGACTGAAGCTTTCTTT. It specifies CSARDYAGGTEAFF.

The J gene is TRBJ2-2, the V gene TRBV7-9; tentatively, D is TRBD1 or TRBD2 (6 bases each). CDR3 size: 16 residues. CDR1 is SEHNR, CDR2 FQNEAQ, per germline (reference sequence). V was pared by 10 bases and J by 4 bases, with 22 bases between. The CDR3 nucleotides are TGTGCCAACACAAGGACCCGAGGGGGGCCCACCGGGGAGCTGTTTTTT. It codes for CANTRTRGGPTGELFF.

This clonotype was picked up many times. The chain joins TRBV20-1 to TRBJ1-1; no reliable D call. This CDR3 is built from 13 residues. Germline CDR1 reads DFQATT; CDR2 reads SNEGSKA (reference sequence). Trimming removed 0 bases from V and 4 bases from J, with 9 bases in between. This CDR3 is CSAREVGRTEAFF. Here the CDR3 DNA reads TGCAGTGCTAGAGAAGTAGGGCGCACTGAAGCTTTCTTT.

This chain connects TRBV6-5 to TRBJ1-5; D is unclear. V dropped 0 bases and J dropped 3 bases, with 12 bases sitting between them. The CDR3 runs to 16 residues. Germline V gives CDR1 MNHEY, CDR2 SVGAGI. CDR3 in amino acids: CASSYSIVMANQPQHF. The CDR3 coding sequence is TGTGCCAGCAGTTACTCGATTGTGATGGCCAATCAGCCCCAGCATTTT.

This clonotype has at least ten counts. This chain joins TRBV3-1 and TRBJ2-7; 7 bases line up with TRBD2. This CDR3 is 17 amino acids long. After removal of 4 bases from V and 4 bases from J, the junction contained 16 bases not matched to a gene. Germline V CDR1 and CDR2: LGHDT, YNNKEL (reference sequence). The CDR3 here is CASSPVGAGDPLYEQYF. DNA of the CDR3: TGTGCCAGCAGCCCGGTTGGGGCGGGAGACCCCCTTTACGAGCAGTACTTC.

The CDR3 here is CASSLRDREPGELFF. The CDR3 region has the DNA TGTGCCAGCAGTCTGCGGGACAGGGAACCCGGGGAGCTGTTTTTT. The genes are TRBV6-1 and TRBJ2-2, with TRBD1 identical over 9 bases. In germline, CDR1 is MNHNS, CDR2 SASEGT. V gave up 5 bases and J gave up 6 bases; unmatched junction bases: 7. The CDR3 extends over 15 amino acids.

This clonotype showed up many times. This CDR3 is CSVSRGANYGYTF. The DNA of the CDR3 is TGCAGCGTCTCCCGGGGGGCGAACTATGGCTACACCTTC. This chain joins TRBV29-1 and TRBJ1-2; a weak D match, TRBD1 (6 bases). V shed 6 bases and J shed 2 bases, with 13 bases lying between them. The V gene's germline CDR1 is SQVTM and CDR2 ANQGSEA. This CDR3 is 13 amino acids long.

This clonotype has ten or more counts. The rearrangement uses TRBV28 and TRBJ1-1, with D unclear. Trimming left V 3 bases short and J 7 bases short, with 15 bases between. This CDR3 is built from 14 residues. Per germline, CDR1 MDHEN and CDR2 SYDVKM. This chain's CDR3 is CASSLPAGPNEAFF. In DNA form, the CDR3 reads TGTGCCAGCAGTTTGCCTGCCGGGCCAAATGAAGCTTTCTTT.

The CDR3 sequence is CASKGWEAYEQYF. CDR3 DNA sequence: TGTGCCAGCAAAGGTTGGGAGGCCTACGAGCAGTACTTC. The chain uses TRBV2 and TRBJ2-7, with TRBD2 as a possible D gene (6 bases). Per the germline V gene, CDR1 is SNHLY and CDR2 is FYNNEI. There are 13 residues in the CDR3. With 7 bases removed from V and 2 bases from J, the gap between germline ends came to 12 bases.

The CDR3 region is CASSRPGSGAPYEQYF. The CDR3 DNA reads TGTGCCAGCAGTCGGCCCGGTAGCGGCGCACCCTACGAGCAGTACTTC. The chain carries TRBV28 and TRBJ2-7; D is possibly TRBD2 (6 bases). The CDR3 is 16 residues long. Trimming shortened V by 5 bases and J by 2 bases, and 19 bases separated the two germline ends. CDR1 and CDR2 (germline): MDHEN, SYDVKM.

In this sample, this clonotype turned up many times. V gene TRBV7-6 combines with J gene TRBJ2-1, with D maybe TRBD2 (6 bases). The CDR3 sequence is 15 residues long. Germline V gives CDR1 SGHVS, CDR2 FNYEAQ. V was cut by 5 bases and J by 1 base, with 12 bases left in between. CDR3 nucleotides: TGTGCCAGCAGCCCCCTTAGCGGATCCTACAATGAGCAGTTCTTC. It codes for CASSPLSGSYNEQFF.

The chain combines TRBV27 with TRBJ2-1; D may be TRBD1 or TRBD2 (5 bases each). Between the trimmed V and J ends, which lost 5 bases and 3 bases, there was a span of 20 bases. The germline V gene has CDR1 MNHEY and CDR2 SMNVEV (reference sequence). CDR3 length: 17 residues. The CDR3 nucleotides read TGTGCCAGCAGTCCCCATACCGGGACGGGGATCTACAATGAGCAGTTCTTC. Its translation is CASSPHTGTGIYNEQFF.

In the case of this clonotype: A much larger clone is a single base away; this may be a read error. The chain carries TRBV30 and TRBJ2-7; 9 nucleotides align to TRBD1. The length of the CDR3 is 14 residues. Germline values: CDR1 GTSNPN, CDR2 SVGIG (reference sequence). The CDR3 coding sequence is TGTGCCCGGAGTTTAGACAGGGGGGCCTACGAGCAGTACTTC. This translates into CARSLDRGAYEQYF.

This clonotype was recorded a few times. This rearrangement joins TRBV30 to TRBJ1-2, with unresolved D. This CDR3 has 14 amino acids. The germline V and J ends were trimmed by 0 bases and 6 bases, with 14 bases remaining between them. The germline gives CDR1 GTSNPN, CDR2 SVGIG (reference sequence). The CDR3 sequence: CAWSVIGPSHGYTF. CDR3 DNA sequence: TGTGCCTGGAGTGTAATAGGGCCGTCGCATGGCTACACCTTC.

The V call is TRBV7-8, the J call TRBJ1-1; 7 bases agree with TRBD1. The CDR3 contains 14 residues. Germline V gene data show CDR1 as SGHVS and CDR2 as FQNEAQ. V gave up 5 bases and J gave up 5 bases; unmatched junction bases: 8. CDR3: CASSPKTGRTEAFF. For the CDR3, the DNA is TGTGCCAGCAGCCCTAAGACAGGGCGGACTGAAGCTTTCTTT.

This clonotype was seen many times. The J gene is TRBJ2-3, the V gene TRBV28, with unresolved D. Germline-derived CDR1 and CDR2 are MDHEN and SYDVKM. The CDR3 runs to 14 residues. V shed 2 bases and J shed 3 bases, with 9 bases lying between them. In DNA, the CDR3 is TGTGCCAGCAGTTTAATCCCCCCGACAGATACGCAGTATTTT. This translates into CASSLIPPTDTQYF.

There are many counts of this clonotype. The V and J genes are TRBV20-1 and TRBJ2-5; the D gene is possibly TRBD2 (6 bases). Per germline, CDR1 DFQATT and CDR2 SNEGSKA (reference sequence). The CDR3 is made up of 12 amino acids. The CDR3 DNA reads as TGCAGCGCCATACGGGGGTCAGAGACCCAGTACTTC. It encodes CSAIRGSETQYF.

This clonotype was detected ten times or more. The CDR3 DNA is TGTGCCAGCAGCCAATTCGGATCTAGCAATCAGCCCCAGCATTTT. Amino acid sequence: CASSQFGSSNQPQHF. V usage is TRBV3-1 and J usage is TRBJ1-5; D remains unclear. The ends were cut back, 2 bases at V and 0 bases at J, with 8 bases in the middle. The CDR3 extends over 15 amino acids. Germline V lookup: CDR1 LGHDT, CDR2 YNNKEL (reference sequence). The variable domain in full, with the rest retrieved from reference TRBV3-1 and TRBJ1-5, is DTAVSQTPKYLVTQMGNDKSIKCEQNLGHDTMYWYKQDSKKFLKIMFSYNNKELIINETVPNRFSPKSPDKAHLNLHINSLELGDSAVYFCASSQFGSSNQPQHFGDGTRLSIL.

In its sample, this clonotype was seen a few times. The rearrangement uses TRBV5-1 and TRBJ2-3, with D unclear. Trimming shortened V by 1 base and J by 1 base, and 10 bases separated the two germline ends. Germline CDR1 and CDR2: SGHRS and YFSETQ. This CDR3 spans 15 amino acids. Here the CDR3 DNA reads TGCGCCAGCAGCTTGTCAAGTGTACGCACAGATACGCAGTATTTT. Translated, it gives CASSLSSVRTDTQYF.

This clonotype was found a few times. The chain uses TRBV11-2 and TRBJ1-4; D is perhaps TRBD1 (6 bases). Between the trimmed V and J ends, which lost 5 bases and 4 bases, there was a span of 14 bases. CDR1 and CDR2 (germline): SGHAT, FQNNGV. This CDR3 has 15 amino acids. Written as DNA, the CDR3 is TGTGCCAGCAGCCGACCCAGGGGAAATAATGAAAAACTGTTTTTT. It codes for CASSRPRGNNEKLFF.

This clonotype was observed many times. The V and J genes are TRBV12-5 and TRBJ1-5; D may be TRBD1 (6 bases). V lost 0 bases, J lost 7 bases, and 13 bases lay in between. Germline CDR1 reads LGHNT; CDR2 reads FRNRAP. This CDR3 comprises 15 residues. Here the CDR3 reads CASGLVTGPEQPQHF. The DNA of the CDR3 is TGTGCTAGTGGTTTGGTCACAGGGCCCGAGCAGCCCCAGCATTTT.

Note on this clonotype: This sequence may be a read error, since a much larger clone differs from it by one base. The chain joins TRBV7-2 to TRBJ1-1; D not certain. The length of the CDR3 is 14 residues. Germline CDR1 is SGHTA and CDR2 is FQGNSA. CDR3 sequence: CASIQHSSNTGAFF. For the CDR3, the DNA is TGTGCCAGCATCCAACACAGTTCTAACACTGGAGCTTTCTTT.

The V call is TRBV5-5, the J call TRBJ2-7; TRBD1 is a possible D gene (6 bases). The CDR3 runs to 14 residues. V was trimmed by 2 bases and J by 6 bases, leaving 15 bases between them. CDR1 and CDR2 from the germline V gene are SGHKS and YYEKEE (reference sequence). Here the CDR3 reads CASSFPGATSEQYF. DNA for the CDR3: TGTGCCAGCAGCTTCCCAGGGGCCACAAGCGAGCAGTACTTC.

The chain uses TRBV6-1 and TRBJ1-2, with a tentative D call TRBD1 (5 bases). The CDR3 sequence is 13 residues long. Germline assignment: CDR1 MNHNS and CDR2 SASEGT. Trimming shortened V by 8 bases and J by 3 bases, and 13 bases separated the two germline ends. The CDR3 DNA is TGTGCCAGCGGGGGGGGTGCGGACTATGGCTACACCTTC. Translating it yields CASGGGADYGYTF.

This clonotype was detected ten times or more. V and J are TRBV11-2 and TRBJ2-1; TRBD2 agrees at 9 bases. The CDR3 has 15 residues. Trimming removed 4 bases from V and 8 bases from J; junction bases left unmatched: 9. Germline CDR1 is SGHAT and CDR2 is FQNNGV. The CDR3 spells CASSYLAGVRDEQFF. CDR3 coding DNA: TGTGCCAGCAGCTATTTAGCGGGAGTTCGAGATGAGCAGTTCTTC.

The chain employs TRBV12-3 or TRBV12-4 and TRBJ2-3, with 12 bases fitting TRBD2. This CDR3 contains 17 residues. V was clipped by 6 bases and J by 7 bases; unmatched bases: 14. This CDR3 reads CASSSERLAGVGNTQYF. The DNA for the CDR3 is TGTGCCAGCAGCTCCGAGAGACTAGCGGGAGTGGGAAATACGCAGTATTTT.

This clonotype was recorded a few times. V usage is TRBV30 and J usage is TRBJ2-5, with 12 bases aligning to TRBD1. This CDR3 is built from 13 residues. From germline, CDR1 is GTSNPN and CDR2 SVGIG (reference sequence). J gave up 5 bases and V 5 bases, and 3 bases lay outside the gene matches. CDR3 DNA: TGTGCCTGGGGGACAGGGGGCGATGAGACCCAGTACTTC. It codes for CAWGTGGDETQYF.

This clonotype was seen ten or more times. The chain carries TRBV12-3 or TRBV12-4 and TRBJ2-3, with D possibly being TRBD1 (6 bases). Trimming cost V 4 bases and J 1 base, with 12 bases left between them. The CDR3 extends over 15 amino acids. CDR3 DNA: TGTGCCAGCAGTTATCAGGGGCAAGGCACAGATACGCAGTATTTT. Its protein is CASSYQGQGTDTQYF.

V usage is TRBV5-1 and J usage is TRBJ1-2, with D possibly matching TRBD1 (6 bases). Trimming pared 4 bases from V and 3 bases from J, leaving 16 bases between. There are 15 residues in the CDR3. CDR1 and CDR2 (germline): SGHRS, YFSETQ. The CDR3 DNA is TGCGCCAGCAGCCCGCAGACAGGAGGTGACTATGGCTACACCTTC. Translation: CASSPQTGGDYGYTF.

The chain employs TRBV20-1 and TRBJ1-2; D is unresolved. The CDR3 is made up of 11 amino acids. The germline gives CDR1 DFQATT, CDR2 SNEGSKA (reference sequence). V was trimmed by 5 bases and J by 8 bases, leaving 12 bases between them. CDR3 residues: CSAPQVSGYTF. The CDR3 DNA is TGCAGTGCTCCCCAGGTATCCGGCTACACCTTC.

This clonotype was found a few times. The CDR3 sequence is CASSLVSTGGSNIQYF. The CDR3 nucleotides are TGTGCCAGCAGCTTGGTCTCGACGGGAGGATCGAACATTCAGTACTTC. This chain joins TRBV5-6 and TRBJ2-4; 7 bases map to TRBD2. This CDR3 spans 16 amino acids. V shed 0 bases and J 7 bases; nucleotides not matched to a gene: 10. From germline, CDR1 is SGHDT and CDR2 YYEEEE.

This clonotype showed up just a few times. The chain links TRBV7-9 to TRBJ1-1; tentatively, D is TRBD1 (6 bases). This CDR3 is 11 amino acids long. Germline values: CDR1 SEHNR, CDR2 FQNEAQ (reference sequence). The CDR3 DNA sequence: TGTGCTGCGATAGGGGGGAGTGAAGCTTTCTTT. Protein product: CAAIGGSEAFF.